One and the same sample provided the 20 T cell receptor beta chains below, sequenced in a study of blood T cell repertoires in COVID-19. Assay used: immunoSEQ multiplex PCR; TCRdb lists only in-frame clones, some missing. This table has 250,000 or so clones, approximately 83% appearing once. Source material: PBMCs or T cells enriched from blood (not recorded which). Every receptor here comes from a man aged 50 to 60 who had recovered from COVID-19.

The genes are TRBV20-1 and TRBJ1-4, with unresolved D. Trimming stripped 5 bases from V and 8 bases from J, with 9 bases between. Per germline, CDR1 DFQATT and CDR2 SNEGSKA (reference sequence). The CDR3 sequence is 11 residues long. The CDR3 DNA is TGCAGTGCTCCCGGGAGGGAAAAACTGTTTTTT. The encoded protein is CSAPGREKLFF.

The chain is built from TRBV5-1 and TRBJ2-3; 9 positions agree with TRBD1. Germline CDR1 and CDR2: SGHRS and YFSETQ. The CDR3 spans 19 residues. With 4 bases clipped from V and 2 bases from J, the junction kept 17 bases outside the gene matches. The CDR3 loop is CASSKAGQGLSSSTDTQYF. In DNA form, the CDR3 reads TGCGCCAGCAGCAAAGCGGGACAGGGCCTCTCTTCTTCCACAGATACGCAGTATTTT.

V and J are TRBV7-2 and TRBJ2-7, with D unclear. The V and J ends lost 0 bases and 2 bases respectively, with 11 bases between them. Germline V gene data show CDR1 as SGHTA and CDR2 as FQGNSA. CDR3 length: 15 residues. This CDR3 reads CASSLARQPPYEQYF. CDR3 sequence (DNA): TGTGCCAGCAGCTTAGCGCGGCAGCCTCCCTACGAGCAGTACTTC.

This clone came up once. The chain recombines TRBV19 with TRBJ1-5; 7 bases map to TRBD1. Germline-derived CDR1 and CDR2 are LNHDA and SQIVND (reference sequence). The CDR3 totals 13 residues. With 5 bases clipped from V and 8 bases from J, the junction kept 6 bases outside the gene matches. The CDR3 loop reads CASSRQGREPQHF. The CDR3 nucleotides are TGTGCCAGTAGTCGACAGGGTCGGGAGCCCCAGCATTTT.

This sequence joins TRBV5-5 and TRBJ2-7, with a possible D match to TRBD1 (6 bases). V was shortened by 1 base and J by 2 bases, with 10 bases between the two germline ends. CDR3 size: 14 residues. Germline CDR1 and CDR2: SGHKS and YYEKEE (reference sequence). In nucleotides, the CDR3 is TGTGCCAGCAGCTTGTCGGGACAAACCTACGAGCAGTACTTC. It translates to CASSLSGQTYEQYF.

The rearrangement joins TRBV6-5 to TRBJ2-2, with D perhaps matching TRBD2 (5 bases). Germline assignment: CDR1 MNHEY and CDR2 SVGAGI. Trimming left V 6 bases short and J 8 bases short, with 16 bases between. CDR3 size: 14 residues. The CDR3: CASSPLQAAGELFF. DNA for the CDR3: TGTGCCAGCAGCCCCCTCCAAGCGGCGGGGGAGCTGTTTTTT.

The chain uses TRBV30 and TRBJ1-4; D unresolved. CDR1 and CDR2 (germline): GTSNPN, SVGIG (reference sequence). V dropped 4 bases and J dropped 3 bases, with 12 bases sitting between them. The CDR3 length is 14 residues. In nucleotides, the CDR3 is TGTGCCTGGAATGGCCAGCGGGCTAATGAAAAACTGTTTTTT. Protein product: CAWNGQRANEKLFF.

This clone was seen only once. The chain carries TRBV7-8 and TRBJ2-7; no definite D call. Trimming cost V 4 bases and J 2 bases, with 15 bases left between them. CDR3 length: 15 residues. From germline, CDR1 is SGHVS and CDR2 FQNEAQ. CDR3 nucleotides: TGTGCCAGCAGCTCCCCCCCCAGTGGAGCCTACGAGCAGTACTTC. It is translated as CASSSPPSGAYEQYF.

This clone was counted between two and nine times. The J gene is TRBJ1-2, the V gene TRBV11-3; tentatively, D is TRBD1 (6 bases). The CDR3 totals 14 residues. Trimming stripped 3 bases from V and 9 bases from J, with 17 bases between. The V gene's germline CDR1 is SGHNT and CDR2 YENEEA. The CDR3 protein is CASSFGQTTYSYTF. As DNA, the CDR3 is TGTGCCAGCAGCTTCGGACAGACCACTTATAGCTACACCTTC.

V usage is TRBV6-5 and J usage is TRBJ1-3; D call uncertain. Germline V CDR1 and CDR2: MNHEY, SVGAGI. The V and J ends lost 9 bases and 0 bases respectively, with 15 bases between them. The CDR3 is 15 amino acids. CDR3 in DNA: TGTGCCAGTAACGCAGAGCGGAGCTCTGGAAACACCATATATTTT. This encodes CASNAERSSGNTIYF.

The chain has TRBV19 and TRBJ2-7, with 7 nucleotides matching TRBD1. J was trimmed by 5 bases and V by 4 bases; bases with no gene match: 11. The CDR3 is 15 amino acids. Per germline, CDR1 LNHDA and CDR2 SQIVND (reference sequence). The CDR3 sequence is CASSRTGFGVHEQYF. The CDR3 DNA sequence: TGTGCCAGTAGTAGGACAGGCTTCGGGGTGCACGAGCAGTACTTC.

The chain carries TRBV2 and TRBJ1-3, with D perhaps TRBD1 (5 bases). Germline-derived CDR1 and CDR2 are SNHLY and FYNNEI. The CDR3 is 15 residues long. Trimming shortened V by 6 bases and J by 0 bases, and 12 bases separated the two germline ends. The CDR3 DNA sequence: TGTGCCAGCAGGGAGGGGACCGGCTCTGGAAACACCATATATTTT. Translating gives CASREGTGSGNTIYF.

The V call is TRBV7-9, the J call TRBJ2-1; D possibly corresponds to TRBD2 (5 bases). V dropped 1 base and J dropped 8 bases, with 15 bases sitting between them. Germline CDR1 SEHNR, CDR2 FQNEAQ (reference sequence). This CDR3 has 15 amino acids. CDR3 sequence: CASSLGLLPGDEQFF. The CDR3 bases are TGTGCCAGCAGCTTAGGACTTCTCCCCGGGGATGAGCAGTTCTTC.

This rearrangement joins TRBV18 to TRBJ1-5; 10 bases align to TRBD1. The ends lost 1 base at V and 5 bases at J; junction bases unmatched: 5. The germline CDR1 and CDR2 sequences are KGHSH and LQKENI. There are 16 residues in the CDR3. CDR3 nucleotide sequence: TGTGCCAGCTCACCACGAACGGGACAGGGGTATCAGCCCCAGCATTTT. It codes for CASSPRTGQGYQPQHF.

The chain is built from TRBV9 and TRBJ1-4; tentative D call: TRBD1 (5 bases). CDR1 is SGDLS and CDR2 is YYNGEE in the germline V gene. Trimming shortened V by 1 base and J by 7 bases, and 14 bases separated the two germline ends. This CDR3 region has 15 residues. CDR3 in amino acids: CASSVREGNGEKLFF. The CDR3 nucleotides read TGTGCCAGCAGCGTAAGGGAGGGGAATGGTGAAAAACTGTTTTTT.

J is TRBJ2-1 and V is TRBV28; TRBD2 matches 8 bases. The junction had 6 bases not matched to a gene; V was cut back by 2 bases and J by 9 bases. Germline CDR1 is MDHEN and CDR2 is SYDVKM. The CDR3 loop spans 14 amino acids. CDR3 DNA sequence: TGTGCCAGCAGTTTACCACTAGCGGCGGGTGAGCAGTTCTTC. The encoded protein is CASSLPLAAGEQFF.

The chain links TRBV19 to TRBJ2-3, with D maybe TRBD2 (6 bases). The CDR3 is made up of 14 amino acids. The ends were cut back, 10 bases at V and 2 bases at J, with 16 bases in the middle. Germline assignment: CDR1 LNHDA and CDR2 SQIVND (reference sequence). CDR3 protein: CATRGTRNTDTQYF. The CDR3 DNA sequence: TGTGCCACCCGGGGGACCCGCAACACAGATACGCAGTATTTT.

This chain uses TRBV7-2 with TRBJ1-3; 9 nucleotides align to TRBD1. CDR1 and CDR2 (germline): SGHTA, FQGNSA. The CDR3 is 17 residues long. V dropped 2 bases and J dropped 4; count of bases not matched to a gene: 9. CDR3 DNA: TGTGCCAGCAGCTTAAATCTCCGGACAGGGGTAGGAAACACCATATATTTT. It translates to CASSLNLRTGVGNTIYF.

This clone appeared a single time. The CDR3 here is CASSQGDRGNYGYTF. CDR3 nucleotides: TGTGCCAGCAGCCAAGGGGACAGGGGTAACTATGGCTACACCTTC. The chain uses TRBV3-1 (or the pseudogene TRBV3-2) and TRBJ1-2; 10 bases agree with TRBD1. Germline V CDR1 and CDR2: LGHDT, YNNKEL (reference sequence). V shed 1 base, J shed 1 base, and the junction held 0 bases outside the gene matches. The CDR3 totals 15 residues.

The rearrangement joins TRBV7-2 to TRBJ2-7; tentatively, D is TRBD2 (5 bases). V lost 1 base and J lost 2, with 12 bases in between. CDR1 is SGHTA, CDR2 FQGNSA, per germline. The CDR3 sequence is 15 residues long. The CDR3 sequence is CASSLEAAAPYEQYF. The CDR3 DNA is TGTGCCAGCAGCTTAGAGGCAGCGGCTCCCTACGAGCAGTACTTC.